The 6 T cell receptor beta chains presented below share a single source sample, sequenced in a study of TIL therapy for anti-PD-1-resistant metastatic lung cancer. The immunoSEQ assay was v3. The data were produced by immunoSEQ multiplex PCR, yet TCRdb's version contains in-frame clones alone and is incomplete. This sample carries 60,000 or so clones, about 69% of them seen once, and the ten largest clones take about 6.3%. The time point was: pre-treatment sample, taken before nivolumab and TIL therapy. The sequenced sample was blood, obtained at baseline. These receptors were obtained from a person aged 25 to 79 with non-small cell lung cancer.

For this clone: A read error may account for a junction end that differs from germline. This rearrangement joins TRBV2 to TRBJ1-2, with D tentatively TRBD1 (6 bases). CDR3 length: 13 amino acids. CDR1 is SNHLY, CDR2 FYNNEI, per germline. The CDR3: CASSTQTGTPHFF. CDR3 coding DNA: TGTGCCAGCAGCACCCAAACCGGGACACCCCATTTCTTC.

The J gene is TRBJ1-6, the V gene TRBV2; 9 nucleotides align to TRBD1. V dropped 2 bases and J dropped 10; count of bases not matched to a gene: 6. The CDR3 has 15 residues. CDR1 is SNHLY and CDR2 is FYNNEI in the germline V gene. The CDR3 loop reads CASSERGTGISPLHF. The DNA for the CDR3 is TGTGCCAGCAGTGAAAGGGGGACAGGGATCTCACCCCTCCACTTT.

Relative to its sample, this clone is medium-sized. The genes are TRBV4-1 and TRBJ1-1, with no clear D. CDR3 size: 16 residues. Germline V gene lookup returns CDR1 MGHRA and CDR2 YSYEKL. Trimming stripped 1 base from V and 0 bases from J, with 12 bases between. CDR3 amino acids: CASSQGREGLNTEAFF. DNA for the CDR3: TGCGCCAGCAGCCAAGGGAGGGAAGGGCTGAACACTGAAGCTTTCTTT.

The chain joins TRBV15 to TRBJ1-4, with TRBD1 as a possible D gene (5 bases). The ends were cut back, 3 bases at V and 7 bases at J, with 18 bases in the middle. In germline, CDR1 is LNHNV, CDR2 YYDKDF (reference sequence). CDR3 length: 16 amino acids. CDR3 nucleotide sequence: TGTGCCACCAGCAGGCCCCGGGGGGGTGGTAGTGAAAAACTGTTTTTT. It encodes CATSRPRGGGSEKLFF.

This clone was detected a few times. J is TRBJ2-1 and V is TRBV19, with D possibly being TRBD1 (6 bases). The CDR3 has 14 residues. Germline assignment: CDR1 LNHDA and CDR2 SQIVND (reference sequence). V was shortened by 5 bases and J by 6 bases, with 14 bases between the two germline ends. CDR3 in amino acids: CASSVRTEFNEQFF. CDR3 DNA sequence: TGTGCCAGTAGTGTTAGGACAGAATTCAATGAGCAGTTCTTC. The full variable domain, completed using reference TRBV19 and TRBJ2-1, is DGGITQSPKYLFRKEGQNVTLSCEQNLNHDAMYWYRQDPGQGLRLIYYSQIVNDFQKGDIAEGYSVSREKKESFPLTVTSAQKNPTAFYLCASSVRTEFNEQFFGPGTRLTVL.

The chain carries TRBV4-1 and TRBJ2-5, with 14 positions matching TRBD2. Per the germline V gene, CDR1 is MGHRA and CDR2 is YSYEKL. The junction had 10 bases not matched to a gene; V was cut back by 0 bases and J by 4 bases. The CDR3 extends over 19 amino acids. The CDR3: CASSQDIRTSGRPPETQYF. For the CDR3, the DNA is TGCGCCAGCAGCCAAGATATCCGGACTAGCGGGAGGCCCCCAGAGACCCAGTACTTC.